Below are 8 T cell receptor beta chains sequenced from a single sample in a study of T cell repertoires in cytomegalovirus infection. From the reads, TCRdb called clonotypes with MiXCR, one entry per CDR3 protein. The table records under 50,000 distinct CDR3 sequences, approximately 20% of them present only once. No antigens are known for them. The sequenced material came from PBMCs, sequenced either directly or after in vitro stimulation (not recorded which). All receptors derive from a human donor in good health (CMV status not recorded). Some clones in this sample may be carry-over from other donors' samples.

This clonotype has a handful of counts. The genes are TRBV27 and TRBJ2-1; D remains unclear. Germline CDR1 reads MNHEY; CDR2 reads SMNVEV (reference sequence). Trimming took 0 bases from V and 3 from J, leaving 9 bases between them. This CDR3 is 15 amino acids long. CDR3: CASSLSAGDYNEQFF. The DNA for the CDR3 is TGTGCCAGCAGTTTATCGGCTGGGGACTACAATGAGCAGTTCTTC.

This clonotype was seen ten or more times. The chain links TRBV7-2 to TRBJ2-3; TRBD1 is a possible D gene (6 bases). Germline V gives CDR1 SGHTA, CDR2 FQGNSA. V was shortened by 0 bases and J by 5 bases, with 9 bases between the two germline ends. There are 14 residues in the CDR3. The CDR3 here is CASSLAMGQDTQYF. DNA of the CDR3: TGTGCCAGCAGCTTAGCGATGGGACAAGATACGCAGTATTTT.

This clonotype appeared a few times. The genes are TRBV6-2 or TRBV6-3 and TRBJ2-1, with TRBD2 matching over 8 bases. V shed 0 bases, J shed 3 bases, and the junction held 4 bases outside the gene matches. This CDR3 is 16 amino acids long. Germline V CDR1 and CDR2: MNHEY, SVGEGT. The CDR3 loop is CASSYSVLAGYNEQFF. The CDR3, as DNA: TGTGCCAGCAGTTACTCGGTGCTAGCGGGCTACAATGAGCAGTTCTTC.

This clonotype was seen ten or more times. The V call is TRBV12-3 or TRBV12-4, the J call TRBJ2-3, with 11 nucleotides matching TRBD2. The CDR3 sequence is 14 residues long. Trimming at V came to 2 bases and at J to 8 bases, leaving 3 bases not matched to a gene. Written as DNA, the CDR3 is TGTGCCAGCAGTTTATTCGGGACTAGCGGTACGCAGTATTTT. Residues: CASSLFGTSGTQYF.

The V and J genes are TRBV5-1 and TRBJ2-3; D might be TRBD1 (5 bases). The CDR3 covers 14 residues. In germline, CDR1 is SGHRS, CDR2 YFSETQ. Trimming took 5 bases from V and 4 from J, leaving 14 bases between them. The CDR3 protein is CASRGVLGADTQYF. The CDR3, as DNA: TGCGCCAGCAGAGGGGTGCTTGGGGCAGATACGCAGTATTTT.

The sample holds a few counts of this clonotype. In DNA form, the CDR3 reads TGTGCCAGCAGCCCCAACGGACAGGGGAATGAAAAACTGTTTTTT. Protein product: CASSPNGQGNEKLFF. The rearrangement uses TRBV7-9 and TRBJ1-4, with 9 bases lining up with TRBD1. The CDR3 is made up of 15 amino acids. V lost 5 bases, J lost 5 bases, and 6 bases stayed unmatched. The V gene's germline CDR1 is SEHNR and CDR2 FQNEAQ (reference sequence).

Many counts were recorded for this clonotype. The J gene is TRBJ2-7, the V gene TRBV7-2; D may be TRBD1 (6 bases). The V gene's germline CDR1 is SGHTA and CDR2 FQGNSA. Trimming pared 7 bases from V and 4 bases from J, leaving 11 bases between. This CDR3 contains 12 residues. In nucleotides, the CDR3 is TGTGCCAGCAAGGGCAGGGGTTACGAGCAGTACTTC. It is translated as CASKGRGYEQYF.

There are many counts of this clonotype. The chain employs TRBV7-2 and TRBJ2-7; no clear D gene. CDR3 length equals 14 residues. Trimming cost V 5 bases and J 7 bases, with 18 bases left between them. Germline-derived CDR1 and CDR2 are SGHTA and FQGNSA. CDR3 nucleotides: TGTGCCAGCAGCCGCCTCATGGGCCTAGGGGAGCAGTACTTC. The encoded protein is CASSRLMGLGEQYF.